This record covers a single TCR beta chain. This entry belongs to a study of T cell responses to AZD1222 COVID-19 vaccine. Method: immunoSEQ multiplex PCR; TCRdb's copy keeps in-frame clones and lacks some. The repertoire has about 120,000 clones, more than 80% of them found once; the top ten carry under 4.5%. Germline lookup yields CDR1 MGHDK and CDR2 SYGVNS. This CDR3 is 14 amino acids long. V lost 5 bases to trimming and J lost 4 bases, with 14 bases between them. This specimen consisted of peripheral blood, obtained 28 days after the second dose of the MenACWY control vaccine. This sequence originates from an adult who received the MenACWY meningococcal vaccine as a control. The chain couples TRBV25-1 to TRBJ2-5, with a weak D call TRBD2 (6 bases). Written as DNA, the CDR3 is TGTGCCAGCAGTCCTTCCGGGGGACGAGAGACCCAGTACTTC. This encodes CASSPSGGRETQYF.